This TCR beta chain is drawn from a study of early stage breast cancer tumors. Study as a whole: The ER+/PR+/HER2- tumors included eight ductal and four lobular carcinomas. Average read coverage per sample was approximately 9.4-fold.

The CDR3 consists of 16 residues. Germline assignment: CDR1 SGHNT and CDR2 YENEEA. J was trimmed by 0 bases and V by 5 bases; bases with no gene match: 8. Blood replicates held 0.5 ug DNA, tumor or normal breast roughly 1.5 ug, two each. Measured with immunoSEQ multiplex PCR; TCRdb has only the in-frame clones, and not every one. This sample has some 35,000 clones; less than 80% occur once, and the top ten carry 6.5% to 8%. In the case of this clone: Its cognate antigen is unknown.

Study conclusions and caveats: Tumors had around 2.5-fold higher T cell density than normal breast.

The source material was blood. J is TRBJ1-1 and V is TRBV11-3; 8 bases are shared with TRBD1. This TCR derives from a person aged 55 to 70 with breast cancer. As DNA, the CDR3 is TGTGCCAGCAGCCTGAACAGGGGGGGAATGAACACTGAAGCTTTCTTT. It is translated as CASSLNRGGMNTEAFF.